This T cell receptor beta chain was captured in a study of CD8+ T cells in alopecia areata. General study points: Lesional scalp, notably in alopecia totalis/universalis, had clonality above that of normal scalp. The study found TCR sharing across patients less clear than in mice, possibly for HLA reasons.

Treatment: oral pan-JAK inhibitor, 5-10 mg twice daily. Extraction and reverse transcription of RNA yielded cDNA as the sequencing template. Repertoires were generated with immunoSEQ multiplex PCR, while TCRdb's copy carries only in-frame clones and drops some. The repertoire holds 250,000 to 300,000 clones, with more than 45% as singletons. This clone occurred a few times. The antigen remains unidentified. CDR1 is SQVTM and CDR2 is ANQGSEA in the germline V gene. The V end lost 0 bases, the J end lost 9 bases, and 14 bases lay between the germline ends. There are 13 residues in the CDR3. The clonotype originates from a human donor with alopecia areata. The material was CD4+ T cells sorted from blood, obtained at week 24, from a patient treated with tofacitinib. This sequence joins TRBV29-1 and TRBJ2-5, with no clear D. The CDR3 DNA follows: TGCAGCGTTGAAGATTCCCGCCCTGCGGCCCAGTACTTC. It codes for CSVEDSRPAAQYF.